Listed below are T cell receptor beta chains from one sample, sequenced in a study of T cell repertoires in cytomegalovirus infection. Each CDR3 protein is one row after TCRdb ran MiXCR on the reads. The repertoire holds around 450,000 distinct CDR3 sequences, with 25% to 40% as singletons. Sequencing was carried out using PBMCs. Source of these receptors: a human donor in good health (CMV status not recorded). Some clones in this sample may be carry-over from other donors' samples. CDR3s leave out the opening cysteine and the closing phenylalanine or tryptophan.

>TRBJ1-2|TRBV20-1
SAEPPGQSYGYT
>TRBJ2-7|TRBV11-2
ASSLVPGTGAQIDEQY
>TRBJ2-3|TRBV7-2
ASSSQGVPTDTQY
>TRBJ2-3|TRBV7-1
ASSSAGRENTDTQY
>TRBJ1-2|TRBV4-1
ASSLLPLDRGGGYT
>TRBJ2-5|TRBV20-1
SASPVPVARETQY
>TRBJ2-1|TRBV7-2
ASSLRLAGGSEQF
>TRBJ2-1|TRBV4-1
ASSQDGSNYNEQF
>TRBJ1-5|TRBV4-1
ASSQDWADIGSNQPQH
>TRBJ2-5|TRBV30
AWSDRDRQETQY
>TRBJ1-1|TRBV4-3
ASSQDGSEAF
>TRBJ2-7|TRBV6-2/TRBV6-3
ASSYFSAGNEQY
>TRBJ2-6|TRBV6-5
ASNGLRSSGANVLT
>TRBJ1-2|TRBV19
ANATSFYGYT
>TRBJ2-7|TRBV6-2/TRBV6-3
AGIPGGTSIHEQY
>TRBJ2-1|TRBV4-1
ASSNPGQGLNEQF
>TRBJ2-5|TRBV7-6
ASSRTAQGTQY
>TRBJ2-7|TRBV6-1
ASSEYGRDSSEQY
>TRBJ2-7|TRBV7-8
ASSVRQGEGGEQY
>TRBJ1-5|TRBV28
ASYGTGDSNQPQH
>TRBJ2-1|TRBV7-2
ASSSPVGPVHEQF
>TRBJ2-7|TRBV7-8
ASSLRGGLYEQY
>TRBJ2-2|TRBV6-1
ASSELGGELF
>TRBJ2-1|TRBV5-6
ASSLDRGRVGKNEQF
>TRBJ2-2|TRBV19
ASLAWTGNGGELF
>TRBJ1-1|TRBV7-8
ASSLAGGRSNTEAF
>TRBJ1-3|TRBV15
ATSEGTGAGNTIY
>TRBJ2-7|TRBV11-2
ASSLDLAPLQTEQY
>TRBJ1-1|TRBV5-1
ASSREGQGIWEAF
>TRBJ2-3|TRBV7-2
ASSPLGEAAGGRTDTQY
>TRBJ2-1|TRBV19
AISIISGGYNEQF
>TRBJ1-2|TRBV7-6
ASSLGGGDGYT
>TRBJ1-3|TRBV7-2
ASSFSSYGGNTIY
>TRBJ2-5|TRBV6-2/TRBV6-3
ASSYTDWETQY
>TRBJ2-7|TRBV20-1
SASEQGYSYEQY
>TRBJ2-7|TRBV6-2/TRBV6-3
ASSYGGTGAEQY
>TRBJ1-3|TRBV20-1
SAPTVHSGNTIY
>TRBJ2-3|TRBV6-1
ASKRSGGRTDTQY
>TRBJ2-3|TRBV4-3
ASSPGHPTDTQY
>TRBJ1-5|TRBV19
ASERPGLNQPQH
>TRBJ2-1|TRBV6-4
ASSDSTLAGKYNEQF
>TRBJ2-3|TRBV15
ATSIDRGTGTDTQY
>TRBJ1-2|TRBV4-1
ASSQDQGDGYT
>TRBJ1-1|TRBV4-3
ASSQATGGYTEAF
>TRBJ1-5|TRBV24-1
ATSREGKGQPQH
>TRBJ1-2|TRBV19
ASGGQIYGYT
>TRBJ1-3|TRBV7-8
ASSLGQYSGNTIY
>TRBJ2-7|TRBV12-3/TRBV12-4
ASSLGGTYEQY
>TRBJ1-1|TRBV6-1
ASSVQEGDRDSEAF
>TRBJ2-3|TRBV19
ATSGDITDTQY
>TRBJ2-3|TRBV6-2/TRBV6-3
ASKKQGQTVDTQY
>TRBJ1-5|TRBV19
ASSILRGSQH
>TRBJ2-5|TRBV25-1
ASSELQTQY
>TRBJ2-1|TRBV2
ASSEPSGAYNEQF